This T cell receptor beta chain was profiled in a study of CD8 T cells in Susac syndrome. Germline lookup yields CDR1 MDHEN and CDR2 SYDVKM. Trimming took 8 bases from V and 0 from J, leaving 12 bases between them. The CDR3 is 14 amino acids. Random hexamers were used to reverse transcribe roughly 0.45 to 1 ug of RNA. Using its own MiXCR run on the immunoSEQ multiplex PCR reads, TCRdb lists one record per CDR3 protein. The table has 350,000 to 550,000 distinct CDR3 sequences, 75% to 90% seen once. Specimen: CD8+ T cells from PBMCs. This clonotype was obtained from a human donor with multiple sclerosis. The rearrangement joins TRBV28 to TRBJ2-3, with D possibly TRBD2 on 5 matching bases. Written as DNA, the CDR3 is TGTGCCAGCGGACTTTCGAGCAGCACAGATACGCAGTATTTT. This sequence encodes CASGLSSSTDTQYF. The complete variable domain, with remaining parts taken from reference TRBV28 and TRBJ2-3, reads DVKVTQSSRYLVKRTGEKVFLECVQDMDHENMFWYRQDPGLGLRLIYFSYDVKMKEKGDIPEGYSVSREKKERFSLILESASTNQTSMYLCASGLSSSTDTQYFGPGTRLTVL.